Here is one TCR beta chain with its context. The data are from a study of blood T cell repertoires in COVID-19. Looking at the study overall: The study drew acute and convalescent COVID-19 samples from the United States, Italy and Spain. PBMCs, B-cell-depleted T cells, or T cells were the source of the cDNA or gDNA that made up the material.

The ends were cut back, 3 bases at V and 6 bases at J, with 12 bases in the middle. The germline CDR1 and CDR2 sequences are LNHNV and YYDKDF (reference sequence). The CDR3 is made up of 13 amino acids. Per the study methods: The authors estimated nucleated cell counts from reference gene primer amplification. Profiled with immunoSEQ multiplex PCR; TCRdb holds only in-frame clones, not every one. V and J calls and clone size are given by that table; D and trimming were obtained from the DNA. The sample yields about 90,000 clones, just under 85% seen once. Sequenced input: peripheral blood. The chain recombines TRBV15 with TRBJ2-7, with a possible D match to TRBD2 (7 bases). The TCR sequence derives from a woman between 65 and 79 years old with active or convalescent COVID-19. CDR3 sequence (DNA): TGTGCCACCAGCAGGGGAGGGGGGGGCGAGCAGTACTTC. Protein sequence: CATSRGGGGEQYF.